Listed here are 12 T cell receptor beta chains from one sample, sequenced in a study of T cells of healthy individuals. TCRdb reprocessed the 5' RACE reads via MiXCR and lists one record per CDR3 protein. The sample gives about 60,000 distinct CDR3 sequences, around 15% of which show up once; around 5% is in the top ten. Receptor source: a human donor in good health.

This clonotype has at least ten counts. The chain is built from TRBV20-1 and TRBJ2-7; D may be TRBD2 (5 bases). The CDR3 consists of 13 residues. Trimming took 2 bases from V and 4 from J, leaving 12 bases between them. Per the germline V gene, CDR1 is DFQATT and CDR2 is SNEGSKA (reference sequence). CDR3 residues: CSARPGTKYEQYF. CDR3 bases: TGCAGTGCTAGACCGGGAACAAAGTACGAGCAGTACTTC.

For this clonotype: This clone may be a read error of a much larger clone one base away. J is TRBJ2-3 and V is TRBV5-1; possibly TRBD1 for D (5 bases). The CDR3 spans 14 residues. The V and J ends lost 0 bases and 3 bases respectively, with 8 bases between them. From germline, CDR1 is SGHRS and CDR2 YFSETQ. CDR3 sequence (DNA): TGCGCCAGCAGCTTGGACAGGTGGACAGATACGCAGTATTTT. This translates into CASSLDRWTDTQYF.

The V call is TRBV5-1, the J call TRBJ2-7; D might be TRBD2 (6 bases). V was trimmed by 3 bases and J by 0 bases, leaving 10 bases between them. CDR1 is SGHRS, CDR2 YFSETQ, per germline. The CDR3 runs 14 residues. CDR3 DNA sequence: TGCGCCAGCAGCTCGGGGGAGAGCTCCTACGAGCAGTACTTC. It specifies CASSSGESSYEQYF.

This chain connects TRBV5-1 to TRBJ2-5, with D possibly matching TRBD2 (6 bases). The germline V and J ends were trimmed by 2 bases and 2 bases, with 13 bases remaining between them. CDR3 length: 15 amino acids. From germline, CDR1 is SGHRS and CDR2 YFSETQ. Here the CDR3 reads CASSFGGGLQETQYF. As DNA, the CDR3 is TGCGCCAGCAGCTTCGGCGGAGGGTTACAAGAGACCCAGTACTTC.

This clonotype was seen many times. The J gene is TRBJ2-7, the V gene TRBV7-6, with D tentatively TRBD1 or TRBD2 (5 bases each). Germline loops: CDR1 SGHVS, CDR2 FNYEAQ. The CDR3 is 13 residues long. V was pared by 3 bases and J by 2 bases, with 8 bases between. CDR3 sequence reads: CASSLGEPYEQYF. Written as DNA, the CDR3 is TGTGCCAGCAGCTTGGGGGAACCCTACGAGCAGTACTTC.

The chain has TRBV6-6 and TRBJ2-5, with TRBD2 matching over 7 bases. CDR1 MNHNY and CDR2 SVGAGI come from the germline V gene (reference sequence). The CDR3 has 16 amino acids. After removal of 0 bases from V and 5 bases from J, the junction contained 9 bases not matched to a gene. Written as DNA, the CDR3 is TGTGCCAGCAGTTACTCGAGTCGCGGGGGATACGAGACCCAGTACTTC. It is translated as CASSYSSRGGYETQYF.

The chain couples TRBV30 to TRBJ2-3, with 9 bases lining up with TRBD2. Germline assignment: CDR1 GTSNPN and CDR2 SVGIG (reference sequence). With V trimmed by 4 bases and J by 3 bases, 5 bases remained unmatched. The CDR3 totals 14 residues. In DNA form, the CDR3 reads TGTGCCTGGAATCTAGCGGGGAGGACAGATACGCAGTATTTT. It specifies CAWNLAGRTDTQYF.

This clonotype turned up a few times. V gene TRBV3-1 combines with J gene TRBJ2-1; 11 positions match TRBD2. Germline assignment: CDR1 LGHDT and CDR2 YNNKEL (reference sequence). J lost 6 bases, V lost 1 base, and 2 bases had no gene match. The CDR3 contains 15 residues. In DNA form, the CDR3 reads TGTGCCAGCAGCCAAGTCACTAGCGGGAGCAATGAGCAGTTCTTC. Protein: CASSQVTSGSNEQFF.

This clonotype has at least ten counts. This chain links TRBV14 with TRBJ1-5, with 7 nucleotides matching TRBD1. Germline values: CDR1 SGHDN, CDR2 FVKESK. The trim removed 6 bases at V and 4 bases at J, leaving 6 bases unmatched. The CDR3 consists of 14 residues. CDR3 bases: TGTGCCAGCAGTCGTTCAGGGGGGAATCAGCCCCAGCATTTT. This codes for CASSRSGGNQPQHF.

In this sample, this clonotype turned up many times. The rearrangement joins TRBV30 to TRBJ2-3; D gene uncertain. V was cut by 2 bases and J by 0 bases, with 12 bases left in between. Germline V gene sequence: CDR1 GTSNPN, CDR2 SVGIG (reference sequence). This CDR3 contains 15 residues. The CDR3 sequence: CAWSRQSSSTDTQYF. Written as DNA, the CDR3 is TGTGCCTGGAGTCGACAATCTTCTAGCACAGATACGCAGTATTTT.

This clonotype appeared many times. V and J are TRBV7-6 and TRBJ2-7, with D maybe TRBD1 (6 bases). Germline values: CDR1 SGHVS, CDR2 FNYEAQ. CDR3 size: 14 residues. V was pared by 2 bases and J by 2 bases, with 10 bases between. The CDR3 bases are TGTGCCAGCAGCTTAAGGACAGACGCCTACGAGCAGTACTTC. Amino acids: CASSLRTDAYEQYF. Supplemented by reference TRBV7-6 and TRBJ2-7, the full variable domain reads GAGVSQSPRYKVTKRGQDVALRCDPISGHVSLYWYRQALGQGPEFLTYFNYEAQQDKSGLPNDRFSAERPEGSISTLTIQRTEQRDSAMYRCASSLRTDAYEQYFGPGTRLTVT.

This clonotype was recorded at least ten times. The chain joins TRBV5-1 to TRBJ2-6; D unresolved. Trimming shortened V by 2 bases and J by 2 bases, and 8 bases separated the two germline ends. This CDR3 is built from 15 residues. CDR1 and CDR2 (germline): SGHRS, YFSETQ. CDR3 in DNA: TGCGCCAGCAGCTTAGGGCCCGCTGGGGCCAACGTCCTGACTTTC. This sequence encodes CASSLGPAGANVLTF.